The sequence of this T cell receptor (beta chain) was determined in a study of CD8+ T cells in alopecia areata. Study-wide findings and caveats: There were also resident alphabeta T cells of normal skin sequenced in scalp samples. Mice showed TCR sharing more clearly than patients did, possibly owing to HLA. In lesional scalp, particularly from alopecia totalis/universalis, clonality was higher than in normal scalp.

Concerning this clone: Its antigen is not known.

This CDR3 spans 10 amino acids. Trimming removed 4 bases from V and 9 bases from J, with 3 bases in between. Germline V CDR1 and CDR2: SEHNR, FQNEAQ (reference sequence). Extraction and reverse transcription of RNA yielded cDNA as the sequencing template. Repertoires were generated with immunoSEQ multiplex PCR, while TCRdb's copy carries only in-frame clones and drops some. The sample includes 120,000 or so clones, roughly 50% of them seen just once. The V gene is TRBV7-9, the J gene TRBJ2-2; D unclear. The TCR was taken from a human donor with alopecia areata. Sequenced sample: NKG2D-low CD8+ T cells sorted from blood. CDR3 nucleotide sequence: TGTGCCAGCAGCTCCTGGGAGCTGTTTTTT. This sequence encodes CASSSWELFF. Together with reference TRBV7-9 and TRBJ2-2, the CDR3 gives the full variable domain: DTGVSQNPRHKITKRGQNVTFRCDPISEHNRLYWYRQTLGQGPEFLTYFQNEAQLEKSRLLSDRFSAERPKGSFSTLEIQRTEQGDSAMYLCASSSWELFFGEGSRLTVL.